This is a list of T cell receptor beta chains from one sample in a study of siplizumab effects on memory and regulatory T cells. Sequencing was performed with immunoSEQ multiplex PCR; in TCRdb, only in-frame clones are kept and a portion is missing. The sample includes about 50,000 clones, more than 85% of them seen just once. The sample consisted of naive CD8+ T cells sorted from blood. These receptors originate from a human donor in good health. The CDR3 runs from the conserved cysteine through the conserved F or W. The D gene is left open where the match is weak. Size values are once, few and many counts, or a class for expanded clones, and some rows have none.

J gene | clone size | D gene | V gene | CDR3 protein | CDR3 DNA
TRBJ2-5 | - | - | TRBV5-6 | CASSLAGRGRETQYF | TGTGCCAGCAGCTTGGCCGGACGGGGGAGGGAGACCCAGTACTTC
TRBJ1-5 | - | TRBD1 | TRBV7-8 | CASSNRNRGYLDQPQHF | TGTGCCAGCAGCAATAGGAACAGGGGGTACCTCGATCAGCCCCAGCATTTT
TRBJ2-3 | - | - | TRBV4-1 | CASSHLAPPTQYF | TGCGCCAGCAGCCACCTCGCCCCACCTACGCAGTATTTT
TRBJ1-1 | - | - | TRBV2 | CASSAVNTEAFF | TGTGCCAGCAGTGCAGTGAACACTGAAGCTTTCTTT
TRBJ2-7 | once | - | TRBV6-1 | CASFRDNPYEQYF | TGTGCCAGCTTCCGGGACAACCCCTACGAGCAGTACTTC
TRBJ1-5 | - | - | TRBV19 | CASSIGTRGSNQPQHF | TGTGCCAGTAGTATAGGAACAAGGGGATCCAATCAGCCCCAGCATTTT
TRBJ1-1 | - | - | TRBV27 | CASSSLSTQDDEAFF | TGTGCCAGCAGTTCCTTATCCACCCAGGACGATGAAGCTTTCTTT
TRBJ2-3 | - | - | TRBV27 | CASSQSASTDTQYF | TGTGCCAGCAGCCAAAGCGCAAGCACAGATACGCAGTATTTT
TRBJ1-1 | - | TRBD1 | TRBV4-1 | CASSHATGGGPNTEAFF | TGCGCCAGCAGCCACGCCACAGGGGGCGGGCCGAACACTGAAGCTTTCTTT
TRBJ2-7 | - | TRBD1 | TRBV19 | CASSIGTGGTYEQYF | TGTGCCAGTAGTATAGGCACAGGGGGAACCTACGAGCAGTACTTC
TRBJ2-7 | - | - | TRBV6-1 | CASRDTVTYEQYF | TGTGCCAGCAGGGACACAGTTACCTACGAGCAGTACTTC
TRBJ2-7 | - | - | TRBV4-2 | CASSQGFEGYEQYF | TGTGCCAGCAGCCAAGGTTTTGAGGGTTACGAGCAGTACTTC
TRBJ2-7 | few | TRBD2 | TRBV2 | CASTGTSGSEQYF | TGTGCCAGCACCGGGACTAGCGGGAGCGAGCAGTACTTC
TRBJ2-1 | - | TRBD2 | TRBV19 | CASKTSAGVRNEQFF | TGTGCCAGTAAAACCTCTGCGGGAGTAAGGAATGAGCAGTTCTTC
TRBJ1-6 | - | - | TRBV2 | CASSDGQLLNSPLHF | TGTGCCAGCAGTGACGGGCAGCTACTTAATTCACCCCTCCACTTT